This T cell receptor beta chain was identified in a study of blood T cell repertoires in COVID-19. CDR3 size: 16 residues. Germline V gene sequence: CDR1 SNHLY, CDR2 FYNNEI. V lost 6 bases, J lost 1 base, and 5 bases stayed unmatched. Sequencing used immunoSEQ multiplex PCR; TCRdb keeps in-frame clones, though not all of them. The sample gives some 190,000 clones, 86% of which show up once; 20% to 25% is in the top ten. This TCR came from a woman aged 40 to 50 in a cohort exposed to, infected with or recovered from COVID-19 (not recorded which). This rearrangement joins TRBV2 to TRBJ1-5, with 11 nucleotides matching TRBD1. The sequenced sample consisted of PBMCs or T cells enriched from blood (not recorded which). CDR3 DNA: TGTGCCAGCAGACCCGGGACAGGGGGGAGCAATCAGCCCCAGCATTTT. Its protein product is CASRPGTGGSNQPQHF.